These 21 T cell receptor beta chains were all obtained from the same sample, sequenced in a study of blood T cell repertoires in COVID-19. Assay: immunoSEQ multiplex PCR; the TCRdb copy retains only in-frame clones and omits some. The sample has tens of thousands of clones; roughly nine tenths are singletons. The sample consisted of peripheral blood. The receptors were sampled from a man aged 55 to 70 with acute or convalescent COVID-19.

The chain carries TRBV27 and TRBJ2-7, with a possible D match to TRBD2 (6 bases). The V end was cut by 4 bases, the J end by 1 base, with 8 bases between. In germline, CDR1 is MNHEY, CDR2 SMNVEV (reference sequence). The CDR3 totals 13 residues. CDR3 in amino acids: CASSYRGSYEQYF. The CDR3 DNA reads TGTGCCAGCAGTTATCGGGGGTCCTACGAGCAGTACTTC.

The chain uses TRBV4-1 and TRBJ1-3; tentatively, D is TRBD1 (5 bases). This CDR3 region has 17 residues. V was pared by 0 bases and J by 0 bases, with 12 bases between. Germline V gene sequence: CDR1 MGHRA, CDR2 YSYEKL. CDR3 region: CASSQEGARDSGNTIYF. The CDR3, as DNA: TGCGCCAGCAGCCAAGAAGGGGCCAGGGACTCTGGAAACACCATATATTTT.

CDR3 coding DNA: TGCGCCAGCAGCTACGGGGGGCCAGGGAGCAATGAGCAGTTCTTC. This codes for CASSYGGPGSNEQFF. The genes are TRBV4-1 and TRBJ2-1; possible D gene TRBD2, 7 bases. The germline V gene has CDR1 MGHRA and CDR2 YSYEKL. This CDR3 has 15 residues. The V and J ends lost 5 bases and 6 bases respectively, with 17 bases between them.

The chain joins TRBV10-2 to TRBJ1-1; D uncertain. The V end lost 2 bases, the J end lost 2 bases, and 12 bases lay between the germline ends. This CDR3 region has 15 residues. Germline values: CDR1 WSHSY, CDR2 SAAADI. The CDR3 DNA sequence: TGCGCCAGCAGTGAGAATGCCCGAGGAAACACTGAAGCTTTCTTT. Protein product: CASSENARGNTEAFF.

The CDR3 reads CASSPPGQGLEQYF. The CDR3 DNA follows: TGTGCCAGCAGCCCTCCGGGACAGGGGCTCGAGCAGTACTTC. The V and J genes are TRBV4-2 and TRBJ2-7, with 10 positions matching TRBD1. Germline V CDR1 and CDR2: LGHNA, YNFKEQ. The CDR3 spans 14 residues. J was trimmed by 6 bases and V by 4 bases; bases with no gene match: 6.

This clone was detected a few times. The chain uses TRBV19 and TRBJ1-4, with D tentatively TRBD1 (5 bases). Germline V CDR1 and CDR2: LNHDA, SQIVND (reference sequence). CDR3 length: 15 amino acids. V was pared by 4 bases and J by 3 bases, with 12 bases between. CDR3 in amino acids: CASSRNVGANEKLFF. The CDR3 nucleotides are TGTGCCAGTAGTAGGAACGTAGGGGCTAATGAAAAACTGTTTTTT.

This chain links TRBV10-3 with TRBJ1-5; D is undetermined. With 0 bases removed from V and 0 bases from J, the gap between germline ends came to 6 bases. CDR3 length equals 15 residues. Germline V gene data show CDR1 as ENHRY and CDR2 as SYGVKD. This CDR3 reads CAISESTTSNQPQHF. The CDR3 DNA is TGTGCCATCAGTGAGTCGACTACTAGCAATCAGCCCCAGCATTTT.

The chain couples TRBV19 to TRBJ2-2, with 7 bases aligning to TRBD1. V trimming: 4 bases; J trimming: 3 bases; junction bases outside the gene matches: 5. The CDR3 covers 15 residues. CDR1 LNHDA and CDR2 SQIVND come from the germline V gene (reference sequence). The DNA for the CDR3 is TGTGCCAGTAGTACTCGACAGGGCTACACCGGGGAGCTGTTTTTT. This sequence encodes CASSTRQGYTGELFF.

The chain employs TRBV5-4 and TRBJ2-3, with TRBD1 identical over 7 bases. The CDR3 is 14 residues long. Germline values: CDR1 SGHNT, CDR2 YYREEE (reference sequence). J lost 2 bases, V lost 4 bases, and 4 bases had no gene match. In DNA form, the CDR3 reads TGTGCCAGCAGCCCGGGGACAGCCACAGATACGCAGTATTTT. Translated, it gives CASSPGTATDTQYF.

This clone was picked up a small number of times. Here the CDR3 reads CASRTSGVETQYF. For the CDR3, the DNA is TGTGCCAGTAGGACTAGCGGCGTGGAGACCCAGTACTTC. This chain joins TRBV19 and TRBJ2-5; 9 bases agree with TRBD2. Losses at the gene ends were 6 bases for V and 5 bases for J; bases not matched to a gene: 4. CDR3 length equals 13 residues. Germline V gives CDR1 LNHDA, CDR2 SQIVND (reference sequence).

The chain has TRBV10-3 and TRBJ2-3; D possibly corresponds to TRBD2 (6 bases). The CDR3 runs 14 residues. The V end was cut by 2 bases, the J end by 1 base, with 7 bases between. CDR1 and CDR2 (germline): ENHRY, SYGVKD. The CDR3 coding sequence is TGTGCCATCAGTGAGCGGAGGGGCACAGATACGCAGTATTTT. As protein: CAISERRGTDTQYF.

This sequence joins TRBV5-1 and TRBJ2-1, with 9 bases lining up with TRBD1. This CDR3 is built from 16 residues. Germline CDR1 and CDR2: SGHRS and YFSETQ. After removal of 3 bases from V and 2 bases from J, the junction contained 6 bases not matched to a gene. The CDR3 nucleotides are TGCGCCAGCAGCTGGTTGGGACAGGGCACCTACAATGAGCAGTTCTTC. Amino acid sequence: CASSWLGQGTYNEQFF.

V usage is TRBV30 and J usage is TRBJ2-1; TRBD2 agrees at 8 bases. Per germline, CDR1 GTSNPN and CDR2 SVGIG (reference sequence). J gave up 4 bases and V 0 bases, and 5 bases lay outside the gene matches. CDR3 length equals 15 residues. The CDR3: CAWSVRSSGYNEQFF. CDR3 DNA sequence: TGTGCCTGGAGTGTAAGGTCTAGCGGGTACAATGAGCAGTTCTTC.

This chain links TRBV19 with TRBJ2-6; D is uncertain. The CDR3 consists of 15 residues. V gave up 2 bases and J gave up 4 bases, with 9 bases separating them. CDR1 is LNHDA, CDR2 SQIVND, per germline (reference sequence). CDR3 protein: CASSIHGAGANVLTF. The CDR3 bases are TGTGCCAGTAGTATACACGGAGCCGGGGCCAACGTCCTGACTTTC.

The genes are TRBV18 and TRBJ1-1, with TRBD1 as a possible D gene (6 bases). Germline assignment: CDR1 KGHSH and CDR2 LQKENI. The CDR3 is 17 amino acids. Deletions cut 3 bases from V and 7 bases from J, with 24 bases between. The chain's CDR3 is CASSPATGGLGTNEAFF. CDR3 bases: TGTGCCAGCTCACCTGCGACCGGGGGGCTGGGGACTAATGAAGCTTTCTTT.

The chain is built from TRBV7-9 and TRBJ2-5, with 7 bases fitting TRBD2. The germline gives CDR1 SEHNR, CDR2 FQNEAQ (reference sequence). This CDR3 is 13 amino acids long. Trimming removed 5 bases from V and 5 bases from J; junction bases left unmatched: 5. Written as DNA, the CDR3 is TGTGCCAGCAGCCCGCAGGGAGGGGAGACCCAGTACTTC. Protein: CASSPQGGETQYF.

Only one count was recorded for this clone. DNA for the CDR3: TGTGCCAGTAGTATAAGGACAGGGGGATCTGGAAACACCATATATTTT. Amino acid sequence: CASSIRTGGSGNTIYF. The J gene is TRBJ1-3, the V gene TRBV19; 10 nucleotides agree with TRBD1. The germline V gene encodes CDR1 LNHDA and CDR2 SQIVND (reference sequence). The CDR3 runs to 16 residues. Trimming at V came to 2 bases and at J to 1 base, leaving 2 bases not matched to a gene.

The CDR3 coding sequence is TGTGCCAGCAGCCCAATGGGACAGGGGGATCTCGAGCAGTACTTC. This codes for CASSPMGQGDLEQYF. This chain uses TRBV11-2 with TRBJ2-7; 11 bases are a match to TRBD1. The CDR3 spans 15 residues. The germline V gene has CDR1 SGHAT and CDR2 FQNNGV. Trimming took 5 bases from V and 6 from J; bases not matched to a gene: 9.

This sequence joins TRBV30 and TRBJ2-6; TRBD1 agrees at 9 bases. Trimming removed 3 bases from V and 1 base from J; junction bases left unmatched: 13. In germline, CDR1 is GTSNPN, CDR2 SVGIG (reference sequence). CDR3 length: 19 amino acids. CDR3 nucleotide sequence: TGTGCCTGGAGAGACTCCAGGGGGGACAGGGTATCTGGGGCCAACGTCCTGACTTTC. This codes for CAWRDSRGDRVSGANVLTF.

The chain has TRBV6-5 and TRBJ1-2; TRBD1 is a possible D gene (6 bases). The germline V gene has CDR1 MNHEY and CDR2 SVGAGI. The CDR3 is 13 residues long. The ends were cut back, 5 bases at V and 8 bases at J, with 15 bases in the middle. The CDR3 here is CASSTGGRGGYTF. The CDR3, as DNA: TGTGCCAGCAGTACGGGGGGGCGAGGAGGCTACACCTTC.

The chain employs TRBV3-1 (or the pseudogene TRBV3-2) and TRBJ2-1; TRBD1 is a possible D gene (5 bases). This CDR3 is built from 15 residues. V shed 1 base and J shed 2 bases, with 9 bases lying between them. The germline V gene encodes CDR1 LGHDT and CDR2 YNNKEL (reference sequence). CDR3 DNA sequence: TGTGCCAGCAGCCAAGGGACATCTCCCTACAATGAGCAGTTCTTC. Residues: CASSQGTSPYNEQFF.